Listed below are T cell receptor beta chains from one sample, sequenced in a study of T cells expressing NK-cell markers. TCRdb re-called the 5' RACE reads and gives one entry per CDR3 protein, without DNA. Seen in this sample are about 460,000 distinct CDR3 sequences; the ten most common clones hold more than 1.4%. The source material was blood T cells: a sorted CD56 or NKG2C T cell subset, CD4+ or CD8+ T cells, or bulk PBMC T cells (not recorded which). These receptor sequences come from a woman aged 45-59 years in good health. CDR3s include the opening cysteine and the closing phenylalanine or tryptophan. Fields, in order: J gene, V gene, CDR3 protein.

TRBJ2-4	TRBV24-1	CATSEGTGGKNIQYF
TRBJ2-1	TRBV6-5	CASSYSRTEGYNEQFF
TRBJ2-5	TRBV5-1	CASHKGQKETQYF
TRBJ2-1	TRBV6-1	CASRTGVLTNEQFF
TRBJ1-4	TRBV4-2	CASSQDYQDHEKLFF
TRBJ1-5	TRBV6-1	CASSEARTGVNQPQHF
TRBJ2-5	TRBV29-1	CSVDRAGETQYF
TRBJ1-5	TRBV4-1	CASSQGDGQGSQPQHF
TRBJ1-5	TRBV29-1	CSVGGAGTSNQPQHF
TRBJ2-7	TRBV20-1	CSARDGGQAYEQYF
TRBJ1-6	TRBV11-2	CASSLGGVHNSPLHF
TRBJ1-3	TRBV7-8	CASSGADGSSGNTIYF
TRBJ2-5	TRBV5-1	CASSLVRRRETQYF
TRBJ2-7	TRBV27	CASSPQTGKYEQYF
TRBJ2-5	TRBV20-1	CSASGRTSGRARETQYF
TRBJ2-3	TRBV5-4	CASRPEGGYTDTQYF
TRBJ1-1	TRBV12-5	CASGPQGLGTEAFF
TRBJ2-5	TRBV20-1	CSARRAGGGETQYF
TRBJ1-4	TRBV18	CASSPARGVYEKLFF
TRBJ2-1	TRBV24-1	CATSDLAGATYNEQFF
TRBJ2-7	TRBV24-1	CATSDLGMQGAYEQYF
TRBJ2-2	TRBV2	CASRSGTSGRVGELFF
TRBJ2-5	TRBV3-1	CASGGTPQETQYF
TRBJ2-2	TRBV24-1	CAVRTGTSPNTGELFF
TRBJ1-5	TRBV12-3/TRBV12-4	CASSPTQGPNQPQHF
TRBJ2-2	TRBV4-1	CASSQVWEASGELFF
TRBJ2-7	TRBV7-9	CASSLELGSSYEQYF
TRBJ2-1	TRBV7-9	CASIKDLGGEQFF
TRBJ2-3	TRBV7-2	CASSSGLRGSADTQYF
TRBJ1-1	TRBV6-1	CAASTRTNTEAFF